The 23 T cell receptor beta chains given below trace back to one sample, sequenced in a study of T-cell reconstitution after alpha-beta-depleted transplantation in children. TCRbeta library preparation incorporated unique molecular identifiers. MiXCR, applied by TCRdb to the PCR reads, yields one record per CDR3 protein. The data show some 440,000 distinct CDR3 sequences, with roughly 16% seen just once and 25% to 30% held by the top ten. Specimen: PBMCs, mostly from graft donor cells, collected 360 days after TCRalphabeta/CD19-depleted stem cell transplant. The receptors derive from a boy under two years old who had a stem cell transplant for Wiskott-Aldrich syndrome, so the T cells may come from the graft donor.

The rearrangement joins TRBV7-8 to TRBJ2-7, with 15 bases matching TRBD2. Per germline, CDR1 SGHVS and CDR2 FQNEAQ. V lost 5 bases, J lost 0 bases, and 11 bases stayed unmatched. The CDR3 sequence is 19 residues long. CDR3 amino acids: CASSPLAGTSGRFSYEQYF. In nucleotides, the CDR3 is TGTGCCAGCAGCCCTCTGGCGGGGACTAGCGGGAGGTTCTCCTACGAGCAGTACTTC.

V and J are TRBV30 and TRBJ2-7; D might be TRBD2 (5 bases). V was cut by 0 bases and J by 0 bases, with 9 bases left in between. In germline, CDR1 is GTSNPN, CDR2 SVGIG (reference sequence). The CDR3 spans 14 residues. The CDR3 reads CAWSVGGSSYEQYF. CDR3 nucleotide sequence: TGTGCCTGGAGTGTAGGAGGCAGCTCCTACGAGCAGTACTTC.

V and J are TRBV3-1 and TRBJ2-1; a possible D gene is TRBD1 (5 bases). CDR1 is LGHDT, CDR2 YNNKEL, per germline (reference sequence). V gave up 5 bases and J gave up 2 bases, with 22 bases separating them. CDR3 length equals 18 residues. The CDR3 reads CASSSPFRSLGPYNEQFF. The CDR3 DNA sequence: TGTGCCAGCAGCTCCCCGTTCCGGTCCCTGGGGCCCTACAATGAGCAGTTCTTC.

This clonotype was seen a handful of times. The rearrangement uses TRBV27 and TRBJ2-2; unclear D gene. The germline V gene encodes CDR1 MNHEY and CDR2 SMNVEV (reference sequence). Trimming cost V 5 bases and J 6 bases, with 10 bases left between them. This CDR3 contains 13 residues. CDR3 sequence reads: CASSRGSAGELFF. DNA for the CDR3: TGTGCCAGCAGTCGAGGTTCAGCCGGGGAGCTGTTTTTT.

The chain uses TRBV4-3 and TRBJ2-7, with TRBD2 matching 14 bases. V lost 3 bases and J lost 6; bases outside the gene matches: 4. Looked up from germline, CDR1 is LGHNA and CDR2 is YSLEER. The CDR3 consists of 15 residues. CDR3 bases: TGCGCCAGCAGCCAGACGACTAGCGGGAGGGCCGAGCAGTACTTC. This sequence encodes CASSQTTSGRAEQYF.

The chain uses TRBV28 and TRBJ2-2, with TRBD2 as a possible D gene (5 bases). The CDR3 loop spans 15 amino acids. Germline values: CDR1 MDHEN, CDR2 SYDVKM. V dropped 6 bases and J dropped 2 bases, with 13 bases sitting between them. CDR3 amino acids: CASSPEEGNTGELFF. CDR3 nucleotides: TGTGCCAGCAGCCCGGAGGAAGGAAACACCGGGGAGCTGTTTTTT.

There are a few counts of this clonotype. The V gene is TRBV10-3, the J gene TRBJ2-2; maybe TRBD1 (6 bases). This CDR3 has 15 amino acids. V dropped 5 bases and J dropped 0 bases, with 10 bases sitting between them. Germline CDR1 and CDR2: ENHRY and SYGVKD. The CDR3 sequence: CAISLDSANTGELFF. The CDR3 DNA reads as TGTGCCATCAGTCTGGACAGCGCGAACACCGGGGAGCTGTTTTTT.

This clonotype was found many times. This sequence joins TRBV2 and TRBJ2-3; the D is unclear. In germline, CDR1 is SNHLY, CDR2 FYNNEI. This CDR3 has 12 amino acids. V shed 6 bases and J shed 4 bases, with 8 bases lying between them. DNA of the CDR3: TGTGCCAGCAGGGTGGATGCAGATACGCAGTATTTT. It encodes CASRVDADTQYF.

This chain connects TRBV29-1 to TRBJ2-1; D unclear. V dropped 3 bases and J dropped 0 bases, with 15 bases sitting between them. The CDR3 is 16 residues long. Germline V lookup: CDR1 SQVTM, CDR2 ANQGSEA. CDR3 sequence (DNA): TGCAGCGTTGAGAGACGGGTTTCGAGCTCCTACAATGAGCAGTTCTTC. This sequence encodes CSVERRVSSSYNEQFF.

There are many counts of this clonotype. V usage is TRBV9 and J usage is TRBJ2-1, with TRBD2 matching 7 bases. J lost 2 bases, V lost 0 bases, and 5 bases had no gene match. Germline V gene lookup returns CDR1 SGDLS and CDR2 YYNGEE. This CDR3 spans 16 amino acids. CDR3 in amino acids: CASSVAGAGAYNEQFF. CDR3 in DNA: TGTGCCAGCAGCGTAGCTGGGGCGGGAGCCTACAATGAGCAGTTCTTC.

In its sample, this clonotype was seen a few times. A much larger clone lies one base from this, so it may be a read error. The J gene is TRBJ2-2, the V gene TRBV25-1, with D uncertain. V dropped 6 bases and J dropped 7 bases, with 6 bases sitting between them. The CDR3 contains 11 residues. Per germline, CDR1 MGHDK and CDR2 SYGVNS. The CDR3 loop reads CASRTSGELFF. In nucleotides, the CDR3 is TGTGCCAGCAGAACCAGCGGGGAGCTGTTTTTT. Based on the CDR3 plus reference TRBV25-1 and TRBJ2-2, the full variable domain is EADIYQTPRYLVIGTGKKITLECSQTMGHDKMYWYQQDPGMELHLIHYSYGVNSTEKGDLSSESTVSRIRTEHFPLTLESARPSHTSQYLCASRTSGELFFGEGSRLTVL.

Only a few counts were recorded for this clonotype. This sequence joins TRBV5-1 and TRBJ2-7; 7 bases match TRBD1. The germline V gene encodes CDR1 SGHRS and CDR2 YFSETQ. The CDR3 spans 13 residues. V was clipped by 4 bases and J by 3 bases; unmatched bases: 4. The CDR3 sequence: CASSIRDSYEQYF. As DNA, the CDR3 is TGCGCCAGCAGCATACGGGACAGCTACGAGCAGTACTTC.

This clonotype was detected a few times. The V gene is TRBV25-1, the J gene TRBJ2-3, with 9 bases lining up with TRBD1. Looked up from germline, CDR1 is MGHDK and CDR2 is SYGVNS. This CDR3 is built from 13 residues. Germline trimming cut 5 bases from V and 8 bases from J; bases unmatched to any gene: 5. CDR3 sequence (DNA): TGTGCCAGCAGTCCCCGGACAGGGGTTACGCAGTATTTT. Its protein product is CASSPRTGVTQYF.

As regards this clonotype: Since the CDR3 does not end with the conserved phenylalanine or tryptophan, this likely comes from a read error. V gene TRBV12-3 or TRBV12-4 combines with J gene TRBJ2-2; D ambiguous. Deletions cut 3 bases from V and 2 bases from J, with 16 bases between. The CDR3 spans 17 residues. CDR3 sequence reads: CASSFPLLLKNTGELFS. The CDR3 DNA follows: TGTGCCAGCAGTTTCCCCCTACTACTAAAAAACACCGGGGAGCTGTTTTCT.

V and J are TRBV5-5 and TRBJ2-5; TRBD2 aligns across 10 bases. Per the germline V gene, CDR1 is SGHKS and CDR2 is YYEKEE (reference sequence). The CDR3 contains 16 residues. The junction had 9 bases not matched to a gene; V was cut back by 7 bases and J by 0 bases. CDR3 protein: CASQLSGRLHQETQYF. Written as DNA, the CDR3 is TGTGCCAGCCAACTTAGCGGGAGGCTACACCAAGAGACCCAGTACTTC.

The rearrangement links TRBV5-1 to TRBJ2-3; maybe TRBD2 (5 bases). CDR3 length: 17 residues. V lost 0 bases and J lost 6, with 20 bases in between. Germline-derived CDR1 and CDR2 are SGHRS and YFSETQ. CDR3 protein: CASSLGYGVTRRDTQYF. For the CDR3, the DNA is TGCGCCAGCAGCTTGGGGTACGGGGTAACTAGGAGGGATACGCAGTATTTT.

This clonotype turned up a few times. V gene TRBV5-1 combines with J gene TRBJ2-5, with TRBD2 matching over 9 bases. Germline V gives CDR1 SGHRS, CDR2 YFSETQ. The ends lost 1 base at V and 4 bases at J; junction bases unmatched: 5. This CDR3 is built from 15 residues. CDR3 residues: CASSLMPAGGETQYF. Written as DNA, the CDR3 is TGCGCCAGCAGCTTGATGCCAGCGGGGGGAGAGACCCAGTACTTC.

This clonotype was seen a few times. CDR3 in DNA: TGTGCCAGCAGTTTTGGCCCTACCGGGACAGGGAACGAGCAGTACTTC. Protein: CASSFGPTGTGNEQYF. V and J are TRBV27 and TRBJ2-7; 9 bases align to TRBD1. The CDR3 is made up of 16 amino acids. Germline V lookup: CDR1 MNHEY, CDR2 SMNVEV (reference sequence). V lost 3 bases to trimming and J lost 5 bases; unmatched junction nucleotides: 11.

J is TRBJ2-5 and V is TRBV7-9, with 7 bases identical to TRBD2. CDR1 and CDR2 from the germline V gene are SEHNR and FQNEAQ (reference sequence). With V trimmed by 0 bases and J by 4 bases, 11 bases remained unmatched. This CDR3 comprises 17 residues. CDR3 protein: CASSLAIRAGIGETQYF. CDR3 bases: TGTGCCAGCAGCTTAGCCATTCGAGCGGGGATAGGAGAGACCCAGTACTTC.

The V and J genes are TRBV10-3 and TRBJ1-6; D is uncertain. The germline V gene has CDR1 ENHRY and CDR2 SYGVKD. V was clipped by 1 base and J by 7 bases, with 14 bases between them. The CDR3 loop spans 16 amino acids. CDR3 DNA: TGTGCCATCAGTGAGTGGGCCGGGATATACAATTCACCCCTCCACTTT. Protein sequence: CAISEWAGIYNSPLHF.

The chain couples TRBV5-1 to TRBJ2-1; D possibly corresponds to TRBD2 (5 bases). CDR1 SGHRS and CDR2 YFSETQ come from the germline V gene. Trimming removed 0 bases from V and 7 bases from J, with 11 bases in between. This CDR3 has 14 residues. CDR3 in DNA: TGCGCCAGCAGCTTGGGTCCTCCGGGAAATGAGCAGTTCTTC. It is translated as CASSLGPPGNEQFF.

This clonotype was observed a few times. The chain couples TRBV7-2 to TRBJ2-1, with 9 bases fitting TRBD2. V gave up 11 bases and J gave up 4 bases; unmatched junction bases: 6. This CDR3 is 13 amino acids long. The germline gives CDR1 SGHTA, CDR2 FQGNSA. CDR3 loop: CAGAGGAYNEQFF. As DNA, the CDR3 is TGTGCCGGGGCGGGGGGGGCGTACAATGAGCAGTTCTTC.

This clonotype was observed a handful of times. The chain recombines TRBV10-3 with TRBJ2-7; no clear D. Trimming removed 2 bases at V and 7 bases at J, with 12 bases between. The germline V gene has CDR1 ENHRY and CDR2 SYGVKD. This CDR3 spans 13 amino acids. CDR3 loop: CAISEGTPREQYF. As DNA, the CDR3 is TGTGCCATCAGTGAGGGAACACCTCGGGAGCAGTACTTC.